This record concerns one TCR beta chain sequence. The record originates from a study of blood T cell repertoires in COVID-19. Study at large: Sources were T cells, B-cell-depleted T cells, or PBMCs; the material itself was cDNA or gDNA.

V was clipped by 4 bases and J by 7 bases; unmatched bases: 8. Germline V gene data show CDR1 as LNHDA and CDR2 as SQIVND (reference sequence). The CDR3 covers 15 residues. Those who participated ranged in age from about 18 to 89 years and resided in about two dozen US areas. The study assigned cohorts using participant-reported clinical history. Method: immunoSEQ multiplex PCR; TCRdb's copy keeps in-frame clones and lacks some. The sample contains 500,000 or so clones, 87% of which appear only once. The sample consisted of PBMCs or T cells enriched from blood (not recorded which). The chain is built from TRBV19 and TRBJ2-1; 9 bases fit TRBD1. This TCR was recovered from a young woman who had recovered from COVID-19. The CDR3 region has the DNA TGTGCCAGTAGTACCTTGACAGGGGGTCTAAATGAGCAGTTCTTC. Encoded protein: CASSTLTGGLNEQFF.